This paragraph reports one T cell receptor (beta chain). PCR amplification relied on 60 Vbeta primers (plus 13 Jbeta primers). Clones were read by immunoSEQ multiplex PCR, and TCRdb kept only the in-frame ones, dropping some. The repertoire holds roughly 190,000 clones, with roughly three quarters as singletons. This entry is derived from a study of cytomegalovirus exposure and HLA in healthy donors. The TCR was taken from a woman between 50 and 59 years old in good health and CMV-seronegative. The specimen sequenced was PBMCs.

The CDR3 spells CASSWTRAGAFF. In DNA, the CDR3 is TGTGCCAGCAGCTGGACTCGGGCGGGCGCTTTCTTT. The chain recombines TRBV11-3 with TRBJ1-1; D gene ambiguous. Germline loops: CDR1 SGHNT, CDR2 YENEEA. The CDR3 is made up of 12 amino acids. The V end lost 4 bases, the J end lost 11 bases, and 14 bases lay between the germline ends.